The 10 T cell receptor beta chains presented below share a single source sample, sequenced in a study of T cells in Graves' hyperthyroidism and ophthalmopathy. Researchers amplified the TCR beta CDR3 regions from RNA transcripts. First-round RT-PCR targeting the TCR CDR3 was performed with the HTBI primer set. MiXCR, run by TCRdb on the multiplex PCR reads, gives a single entry per CDR3 protein. This sample carries about 350,000 distinct CDR3 sequences, about 15% of them seen once, and the ten largest clones take approximately 25%. The source material was blood. The receptors were sampled from a woman in her thirties with Graves' hyperthyroidism.

The J gene is TRBJ2-5, the V gene TRBV12-3 or TRBV12-4; perhaps TRBD1 as D (5 bases). The V end lost 4 bases, the J end lost 6 bases, and 12 bases lay between the germline ends. This CDR3 is built from 13 residues. The CDR3 region is CASSSRGAQTQYF. The DNA for the CDR3 is TGTGCCAGCAGTTCACGTGGGGCCCAGACCCAGTACTTC.

This clonotype turned up a few times. CDR3 in DNA: TGTGCCACCAGCAGAGATCCGGGAGAAAGCAATCAGCCCCAGCATTTT. Its translation: CATSRDPGESNQPQHF. The chain employs TRBV15 and TRBJ1-5; D remains unclear. The V gene lost 0 bases and the J gene lost 1 base, with 10 bases spanning the gap. The CDR3 has 16 amino acids. Germline V CDR1 and CDR2: LNHNV, YYDKDF (reference sequence).

This clonotype was counted at least ten times. This chain uses TRBV19 with TRBJ2-2; the D gene could be TRBD1 or TRBD2 (5 bases each). The CDR3 length is 14 residues. Trimming pared 7 bases from V and 4 bases from J, leaving 13 bases between. Germline CDR1 reads LNHDA; CDR2 reads SQIVND (reference sequence). CDR3 coding DNA: TGTGCCAGTAAGCTTCAGGGAGTCACCGGGGAGCTGTTTTTT. Encoded protein: CASKLQGVTGELFF.

The chain couples TRBV24-1 to TRBJ2-7; TRBD2 matches 14 bases. V shed 5 bases, J shed 6 bases, and the junction held 11 bases outside the gene matches. The CDR3 extends over 17 amino acids. CDR1 and CDR2 (germline): KGHDR, SFDVKD. CDR3 protein: CATSGGLAGDQSGEQYF. CDR3 DNA sequence: TGTGCCACCAGTGGGGGACTAGCGGGAGATCAATCGGGCGAGCAGTACTTC.

This clonotype was recorded a few times. This chain links TRBV29-1 with TRBJ2-7, with 9 bases matching TRBD2. CDR3 size: 14 residues. In germline, CDR1 is SQVTM, CDR2 ANQGSEA. V dropped 3 bases and J dropped 2; count of bases not matched to a gene: 5. The CDR3 here is CSVEASGITYEQYF. CDR3 in DNA: TGCAGCGTTGAGGCTAGCGGGATCACCTACGAGCAGTACTTC.

This clonotype occurred a few times. The chain has TRBV3-1 and TRBJ2-7; D might be TRBD2 (5 bases). V gave up 4 bases and J gave up 3 bases, with 13 bases separating them. Germline CDR1 LGHDT, CDR2 YNNKEL (reference sequence). The CDR3 totals 14 residues. The CDR3 coding sequence is TGTGCCAGCAGCCCCAGTAACGGGGACTACGAGCAGTACTTC. It yields the protein CASSPSNGDYEQYF.

Worth noting for this clonotype: A much more abundant neighbour one base away suggests this may be a read error. This chain links TRBV25-1 with TRBJ1-2; D may be TRBD1 (5 bases). Germline V gene sequence: CDR1 MGHDK, CDR2 SYGVNS. CDR3 size: 12 residues. The V and J ends lost 5 bases and 6 bases respectively, with 10 bases between them. CDR3 nucleotides: TGTGCCAGCAGTATCGACAGTAATGGCTACACCTTC. This gives the protein CASSIDSNGYTF.

The V and J genes are TRBV20-1 and TRBJ2-1; 10 bases are a match to TRBD2. After removal of 5 bases from V and 5 bases from J, the junction contained 12 bases not matched to a gene. This CDR3 has 16 residues. Germline V gene lookup returns CDR1 DFQATT and CDR2 SNEGSKA (reference sequence). DNA of the CDR3: TGCAGTGCTCATTCTAGCGGGACTAGCGTGCACAATGAGCAGTTCTTC. Its protein product is CSAHSSGTSVHNEQFF.

In this sample, this clonotype turned up many times. This chain links TRBV28 with TRBJ2-1; 10 bases map to TRBD2. The germline V gene encodes CDR1 MDHEN and CDR2 SYDVKM. The CDR3 consists of 18 residues. With 5 bases clipped from V and 7 bases from J, the junction kept 17 bases outside the gene matches. As DNA, the CDR3 is TGTGCCAGCAGTAGGCTAGCGGGAGAGCTCCCGTGGGCTAATGAGCAGTTCTTC. Its translation: CASSRLAGELPWANEQFF.

This clonotype was counted ten times or more. CDR3 bases: TGTGCCTGGAGTGTACGGGGAGGTTCGGGGATGAACACTGAAGCTTTCTTT. This translates into CAWSVRGGSGMNTEAFF. This chain connects TRBV30 to TRBJ1-1; D remains unclear. Germline CDR1 reads GTSNPN; CDR2 reads SVGIG (reference sequence). V was trimmed by 0 bases and J by 0 bases, leaving 17 bases between them. The CDR3 runs 17 residues.